What follows describes a single TCR beta chain. Everyone who took part was roughly 18 to 100 years old, and they came from about 23 US areas. Each participant's cohort was designated according to participant-reported clinical history. Repertoires were generated with immunoSEQ multiplex PCR, while TCRdb's copy carries only in-frame clones and drops some. The sample records about 430,000 clones, over 75% being singletons. The germline gives CDR1 LNHNV, CDR2 YYDKDF (reference sequence). This CDR3 has 16 residues. V lost 3 bases and J lost 2, with 17 bases in between. The data derive from a study of blood T cell repertoires in COVID-19. Study overall: From the United States, Italy and Spain came samples of acute and convalescent COVID-19. T cells, B-cell-depleted T cells, or PBMCs provided the cDNA or gDNA that served as material.

The source is a woman between 25 and 40 years old with acute COVID-19. The rearrangement links TRBV15 to TRBJ2-7; D is possibly TRBD2 (7 bases). The specimen was PBMCs or T cells enriched from blood (not recorded which). The CDR3 is CATSRQSGGFPYEQYF. For the CDR3, the DNA is TGTGCCACCAGCAGGCAATCGGGGGGCTTTCCCTACGAGCAGTACTTC. The whole variable domain, filled in from reference TRBV15 and TRBJ2-7, reads DAMVIQNPRYQVTQFGKPVTLSCSQTLNHNVMYWYQQKSSQAPKLLFHYYDKDFNNEADTPDNFQSRRPNTSFCFLDIRSPGLGDTAMYLCATSRQSGGFPYEQYFGPGTRLTVT.